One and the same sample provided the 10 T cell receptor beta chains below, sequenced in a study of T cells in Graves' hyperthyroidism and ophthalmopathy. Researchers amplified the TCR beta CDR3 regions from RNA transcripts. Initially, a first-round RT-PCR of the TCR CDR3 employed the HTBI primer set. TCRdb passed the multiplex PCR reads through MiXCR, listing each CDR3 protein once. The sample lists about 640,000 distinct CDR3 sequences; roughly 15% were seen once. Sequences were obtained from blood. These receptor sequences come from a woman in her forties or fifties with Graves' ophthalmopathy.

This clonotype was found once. The CDR3 reads CASRPTGGANYEQYF. CDR3 coding DNA: TGTGCCAGCAGACCGACCGGCGGAGCGAACTACGAGCAGTACTTC. The chain has TRBV12-3 or TRBV12-4 and TRBJ2-7; D gene ambiguous. The V gene lost 6 bases and the J gene lost 3 bases, with 18 bases spanning the gap. This CDR3 contains 15 residues.

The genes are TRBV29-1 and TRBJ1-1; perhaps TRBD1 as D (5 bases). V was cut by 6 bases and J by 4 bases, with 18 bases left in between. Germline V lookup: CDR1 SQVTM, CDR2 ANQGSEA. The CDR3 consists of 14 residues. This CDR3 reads CSVATDPSATEAFF. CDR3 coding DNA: TGCAGCGTAGCGACAGACCCTTCAGCCACTGAAGCTTTCTTT.

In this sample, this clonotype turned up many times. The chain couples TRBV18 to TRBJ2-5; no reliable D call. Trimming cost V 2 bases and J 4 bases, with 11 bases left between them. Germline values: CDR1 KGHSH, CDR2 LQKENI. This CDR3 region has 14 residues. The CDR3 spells CASSPLSVRETQYF. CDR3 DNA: TGTGCCAGCTCACCATTATCGGTGCGAGAGACCCAGTACTTC.

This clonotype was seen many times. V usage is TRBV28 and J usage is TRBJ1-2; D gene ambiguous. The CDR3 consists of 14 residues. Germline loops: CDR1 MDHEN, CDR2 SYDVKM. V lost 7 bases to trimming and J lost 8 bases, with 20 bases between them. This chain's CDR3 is CASTLAGPQVGYTF. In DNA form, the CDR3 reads TGTGCCAGCACCCTAGCCGGGCCCCAGGTGGGCTACACCTTC.

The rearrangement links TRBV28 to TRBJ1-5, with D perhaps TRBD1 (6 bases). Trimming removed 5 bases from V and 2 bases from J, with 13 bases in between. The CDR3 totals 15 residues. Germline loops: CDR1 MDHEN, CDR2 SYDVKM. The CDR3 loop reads CASSPGHPGNQPQHF. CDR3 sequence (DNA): TGTGCCAGCAGTCCGGGACACCCAGGCAATCAGCCCCAGCATTTT.

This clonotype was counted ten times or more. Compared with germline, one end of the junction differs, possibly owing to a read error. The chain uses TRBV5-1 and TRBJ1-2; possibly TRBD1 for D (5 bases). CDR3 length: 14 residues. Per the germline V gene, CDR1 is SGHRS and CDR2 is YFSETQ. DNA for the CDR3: TGTGCCAGCAGCTTGGGGGGGACCGACTATGGCTACACCTTC. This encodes CASSLGGTDYGYTF.

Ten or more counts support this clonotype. CDR3 DNA: TGCAGCGTTGACAGGGGACTTAGCCCCAGCGAGCAGTACTTC. Encoded protein: CSVDRGLSPSEQYF. The J gene is TRBJ2-7, the V gene TRBV29-1; D is possibly TRBD1 or TRBD2 (6 bases each). The CDR3 has 14 residues. The V end was cut by 3 bases, the J end by 6 bases, with 18 bases between. Germline values: CDR1 SQVTM, CDR2 ANQGSEA.

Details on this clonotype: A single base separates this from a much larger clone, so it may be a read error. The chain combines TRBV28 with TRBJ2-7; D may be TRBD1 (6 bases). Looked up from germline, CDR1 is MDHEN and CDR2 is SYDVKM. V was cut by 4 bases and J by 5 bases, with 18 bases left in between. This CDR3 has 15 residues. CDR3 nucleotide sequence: TGTGCCAGCAGTTCGCCACTAACAGGGTTCGACGAGCAGTACTTC. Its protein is CASSSPLTGFDEQYF.

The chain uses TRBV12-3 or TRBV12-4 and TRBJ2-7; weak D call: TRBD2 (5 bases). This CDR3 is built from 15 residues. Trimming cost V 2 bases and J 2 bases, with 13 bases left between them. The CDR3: CASSLKGGRAYEQYF. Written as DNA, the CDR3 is TGTGCCAGCAGTTTAAAAGGAGGAAGGGCCTACGAGCAGTACTTC.

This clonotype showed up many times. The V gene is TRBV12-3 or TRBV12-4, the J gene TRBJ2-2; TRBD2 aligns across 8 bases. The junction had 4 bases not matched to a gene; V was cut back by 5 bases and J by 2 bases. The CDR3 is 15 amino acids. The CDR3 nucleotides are TGTGCCAGCAGTCGGACTAGCTCTAACACCGGGGAGCTGTTTTTT. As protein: CASSRTSSNTGELFF.